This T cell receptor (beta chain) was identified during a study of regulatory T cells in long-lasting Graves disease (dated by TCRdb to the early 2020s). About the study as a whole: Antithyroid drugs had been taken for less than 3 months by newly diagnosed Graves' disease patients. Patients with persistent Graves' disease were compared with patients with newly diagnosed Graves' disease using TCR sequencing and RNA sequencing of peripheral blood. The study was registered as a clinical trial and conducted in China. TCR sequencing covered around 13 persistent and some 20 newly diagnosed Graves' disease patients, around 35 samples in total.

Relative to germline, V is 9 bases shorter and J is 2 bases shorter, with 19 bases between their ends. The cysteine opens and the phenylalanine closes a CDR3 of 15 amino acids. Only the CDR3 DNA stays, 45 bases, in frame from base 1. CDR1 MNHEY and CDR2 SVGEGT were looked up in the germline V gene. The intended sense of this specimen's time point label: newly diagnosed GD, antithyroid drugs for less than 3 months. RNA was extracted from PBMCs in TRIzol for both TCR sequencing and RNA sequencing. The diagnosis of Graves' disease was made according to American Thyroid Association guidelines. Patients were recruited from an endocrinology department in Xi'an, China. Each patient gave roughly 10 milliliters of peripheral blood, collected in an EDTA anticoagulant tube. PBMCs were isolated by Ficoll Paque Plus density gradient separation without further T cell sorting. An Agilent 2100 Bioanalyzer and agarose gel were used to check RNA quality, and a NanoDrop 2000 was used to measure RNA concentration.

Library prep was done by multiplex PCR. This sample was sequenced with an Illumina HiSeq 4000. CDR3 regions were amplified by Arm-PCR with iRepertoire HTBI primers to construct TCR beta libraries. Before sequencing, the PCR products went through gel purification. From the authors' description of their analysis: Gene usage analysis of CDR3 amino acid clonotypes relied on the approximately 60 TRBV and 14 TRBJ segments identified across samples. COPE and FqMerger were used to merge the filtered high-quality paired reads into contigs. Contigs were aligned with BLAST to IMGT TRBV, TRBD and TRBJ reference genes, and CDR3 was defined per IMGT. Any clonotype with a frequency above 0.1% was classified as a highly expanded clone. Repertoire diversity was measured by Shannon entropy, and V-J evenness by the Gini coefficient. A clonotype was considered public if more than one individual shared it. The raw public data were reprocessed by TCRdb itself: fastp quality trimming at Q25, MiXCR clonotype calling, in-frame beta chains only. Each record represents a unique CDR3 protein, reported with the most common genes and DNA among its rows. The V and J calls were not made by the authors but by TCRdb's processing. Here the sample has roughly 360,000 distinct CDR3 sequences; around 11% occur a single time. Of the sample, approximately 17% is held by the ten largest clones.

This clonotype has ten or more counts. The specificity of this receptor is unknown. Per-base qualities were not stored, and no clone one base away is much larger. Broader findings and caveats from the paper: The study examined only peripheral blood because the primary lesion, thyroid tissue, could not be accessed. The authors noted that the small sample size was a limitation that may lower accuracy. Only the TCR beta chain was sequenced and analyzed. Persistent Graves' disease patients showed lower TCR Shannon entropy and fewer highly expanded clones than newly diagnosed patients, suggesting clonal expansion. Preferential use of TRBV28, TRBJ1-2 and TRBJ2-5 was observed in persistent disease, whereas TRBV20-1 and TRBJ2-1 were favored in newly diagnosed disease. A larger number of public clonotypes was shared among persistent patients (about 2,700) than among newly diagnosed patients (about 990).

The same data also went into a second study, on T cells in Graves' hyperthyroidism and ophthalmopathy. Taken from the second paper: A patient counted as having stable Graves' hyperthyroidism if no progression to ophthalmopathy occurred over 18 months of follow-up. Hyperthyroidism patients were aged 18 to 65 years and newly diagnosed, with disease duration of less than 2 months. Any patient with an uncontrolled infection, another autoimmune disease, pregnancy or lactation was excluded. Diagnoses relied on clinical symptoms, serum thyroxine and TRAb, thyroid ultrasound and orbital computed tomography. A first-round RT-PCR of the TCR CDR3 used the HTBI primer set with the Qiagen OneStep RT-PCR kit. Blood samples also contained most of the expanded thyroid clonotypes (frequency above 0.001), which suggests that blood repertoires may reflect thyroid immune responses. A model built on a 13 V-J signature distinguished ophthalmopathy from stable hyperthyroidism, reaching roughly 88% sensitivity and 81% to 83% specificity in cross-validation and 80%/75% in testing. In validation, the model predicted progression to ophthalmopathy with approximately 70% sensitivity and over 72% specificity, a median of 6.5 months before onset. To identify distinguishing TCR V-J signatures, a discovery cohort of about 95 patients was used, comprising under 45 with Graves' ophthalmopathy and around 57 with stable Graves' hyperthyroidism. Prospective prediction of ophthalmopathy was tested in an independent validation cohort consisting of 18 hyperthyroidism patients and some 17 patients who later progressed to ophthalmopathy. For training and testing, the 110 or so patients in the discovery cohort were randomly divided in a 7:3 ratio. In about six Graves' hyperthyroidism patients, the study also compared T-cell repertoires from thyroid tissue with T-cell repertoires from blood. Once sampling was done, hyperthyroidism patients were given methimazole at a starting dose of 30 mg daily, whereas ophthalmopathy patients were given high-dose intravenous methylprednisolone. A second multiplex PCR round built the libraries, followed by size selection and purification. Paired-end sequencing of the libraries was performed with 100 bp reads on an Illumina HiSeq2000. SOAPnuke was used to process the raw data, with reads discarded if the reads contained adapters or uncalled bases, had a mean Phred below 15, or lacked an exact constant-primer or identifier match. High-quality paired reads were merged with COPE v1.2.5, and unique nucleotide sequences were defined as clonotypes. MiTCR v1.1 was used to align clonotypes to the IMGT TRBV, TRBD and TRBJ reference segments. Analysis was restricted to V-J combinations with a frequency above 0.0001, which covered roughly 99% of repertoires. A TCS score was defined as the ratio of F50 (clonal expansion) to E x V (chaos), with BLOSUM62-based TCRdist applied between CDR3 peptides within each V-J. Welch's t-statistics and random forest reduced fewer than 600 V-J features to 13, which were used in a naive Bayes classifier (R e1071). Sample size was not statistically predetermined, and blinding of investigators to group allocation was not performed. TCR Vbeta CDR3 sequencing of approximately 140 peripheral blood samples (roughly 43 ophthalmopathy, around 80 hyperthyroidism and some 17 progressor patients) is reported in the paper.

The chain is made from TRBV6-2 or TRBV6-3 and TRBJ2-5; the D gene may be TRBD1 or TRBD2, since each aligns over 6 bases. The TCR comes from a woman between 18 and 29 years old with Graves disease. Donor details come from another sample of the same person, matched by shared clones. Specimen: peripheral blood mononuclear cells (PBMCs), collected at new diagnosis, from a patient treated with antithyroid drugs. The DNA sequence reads TGTGCCAGTTTTTTGCCGGGGGCCGGGCAAGAGACCCAGTACTTC. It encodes CASFLPGAGQETQYF.